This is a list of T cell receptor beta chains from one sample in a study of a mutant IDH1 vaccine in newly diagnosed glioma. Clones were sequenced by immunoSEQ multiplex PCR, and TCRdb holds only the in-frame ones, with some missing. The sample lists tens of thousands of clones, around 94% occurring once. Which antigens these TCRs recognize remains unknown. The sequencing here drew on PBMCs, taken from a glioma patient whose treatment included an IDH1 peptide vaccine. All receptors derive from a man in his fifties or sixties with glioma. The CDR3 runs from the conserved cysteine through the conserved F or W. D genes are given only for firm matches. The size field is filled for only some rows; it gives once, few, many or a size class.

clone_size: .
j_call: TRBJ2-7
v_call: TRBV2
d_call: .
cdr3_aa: CASSEDYESIEQYF
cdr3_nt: TGTGCCAGCAGTGAGGACTACGAAAGTATCGAGCAGTACTTC

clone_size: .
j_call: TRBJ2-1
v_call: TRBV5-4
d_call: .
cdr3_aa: CASSLVRPNNEQFF
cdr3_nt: TGTGCCAGCAGCTTAGTCCGACCGAACAATGAGCAGTTCTTC

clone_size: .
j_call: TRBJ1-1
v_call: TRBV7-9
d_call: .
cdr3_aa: CASSPGTGDTEAFF
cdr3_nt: TGTGCCAGCAGCCCGGGGACTGGAGATACTGAAGCTTTCTTT

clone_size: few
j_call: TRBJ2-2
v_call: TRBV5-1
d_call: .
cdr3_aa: CASSLRDAIANTGELFF
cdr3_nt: TGCGCCAGCAGCTTGCGAGACGCCATCGCGAACACCGGGGAGCTGTTTTTT

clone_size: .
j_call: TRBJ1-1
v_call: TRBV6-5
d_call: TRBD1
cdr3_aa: CASTRQGTAFF
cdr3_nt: TGTGCCAGCACCAGACAGGGAACGGCTTTCTTT

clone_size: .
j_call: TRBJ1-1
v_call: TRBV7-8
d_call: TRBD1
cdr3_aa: CASTPGTGRTEAFF
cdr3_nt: TGTGCCAGCACCCCCGGGACAGGGAGGACTGAAGCTTTCTTT

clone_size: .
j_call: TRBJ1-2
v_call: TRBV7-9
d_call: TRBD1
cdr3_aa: CATRRQGDYGYTF
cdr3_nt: TGTGCCACCAGGCGGCAGGGGGACTATGGCTACACCTTC

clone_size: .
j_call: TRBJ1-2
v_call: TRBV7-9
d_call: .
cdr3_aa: CASSLAYKAGKINYGYTF
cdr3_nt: TGTGCCAGCAGCTTAGCCTATAAAGCGGGGAAGATAAACTATGGCTACACCTTC

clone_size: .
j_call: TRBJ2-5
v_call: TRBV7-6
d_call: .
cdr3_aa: CASSLTNLGTQYF
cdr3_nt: TGTGCCAGCAGCTTAACCAACCTCGGGACCCAGTACTTC

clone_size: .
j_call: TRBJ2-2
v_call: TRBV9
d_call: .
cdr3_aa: CASSVVPGGANTGELFF
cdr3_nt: TGTGCCAGCAGCGTAGTCCCCGGCGGGGCGAACACCGGGGAGCTGTTTTTT

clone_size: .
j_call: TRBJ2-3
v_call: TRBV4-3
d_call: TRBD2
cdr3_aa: CASSQGTSGFTDTQYF
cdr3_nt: TGCGCCAGCAGCCAAGGGACTAGCGGCTTCACAGATACGCAGTATTTT

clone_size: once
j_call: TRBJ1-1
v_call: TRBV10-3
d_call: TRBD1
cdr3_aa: CAAGQGAGNTEAFF
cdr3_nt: TGTGCCGCCGGACAGGGGGCGGGAAACACTGAAGCTTTCTTT

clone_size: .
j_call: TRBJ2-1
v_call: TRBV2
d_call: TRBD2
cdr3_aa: CASSEPGGYEQFF
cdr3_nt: TGTGCCAGCAGTGAGCCGGGGGGGTATGAGCAGTTCTTC

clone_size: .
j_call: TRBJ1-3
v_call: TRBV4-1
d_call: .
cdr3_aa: CASSQDPRRAGNTIYF
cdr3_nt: TGCGCCAGCAGCCAAGACCCAAGGAGGGCTGGAAACACCATATATTTT

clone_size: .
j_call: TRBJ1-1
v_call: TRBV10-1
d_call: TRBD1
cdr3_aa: CASSESVDRAAFF
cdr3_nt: TGCGCCAGCAGTGAGTCGGTCGACAGGGCGGCTTTCTTT

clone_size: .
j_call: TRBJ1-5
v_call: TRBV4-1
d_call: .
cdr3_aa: CASSQGALGPRAAQPQHF
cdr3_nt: TGCGCCAGCAGCCAAGGGGCCCTTGGCCCCAGGGCGGCTCAGCCCCAGCATTTT

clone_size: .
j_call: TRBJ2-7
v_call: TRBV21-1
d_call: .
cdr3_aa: CASSKDGTPTYEQYF
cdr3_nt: TGTGCCAGCAGCAAAGATGGGACACCTACCTACGAGCAGTACTTC

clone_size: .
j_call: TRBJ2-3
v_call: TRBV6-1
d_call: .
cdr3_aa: CASSKHGSTDTQYF
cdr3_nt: TGTGCCAGCAGTAAACATGGGAGCACAGATACGCAGTATTTT

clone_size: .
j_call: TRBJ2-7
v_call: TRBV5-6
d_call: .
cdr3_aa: CASSGAGMYEQYF
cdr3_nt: TGTGCCAGCTCAGGCGCGGGCATGTACGAGCAGTACTTC

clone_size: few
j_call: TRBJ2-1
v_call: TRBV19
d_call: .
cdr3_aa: CASSIANYNEQFF
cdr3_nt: TGTGCCAGTAGTATAGCGAACTACAATGAGCAGTTCTTC

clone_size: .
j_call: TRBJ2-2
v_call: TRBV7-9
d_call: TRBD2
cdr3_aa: CASSFRGEGTGELFF
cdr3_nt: TGTGCCAGCAGCTTTCGCGGGGAGGGGACCGGGGAGCTGTTTTTT

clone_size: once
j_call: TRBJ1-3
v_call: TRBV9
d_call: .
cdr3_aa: CASSNRDGTGNTIYF
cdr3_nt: TGTGCCAGCAGCAACCGGGACGGAACTGGAAACACCATATATTTT

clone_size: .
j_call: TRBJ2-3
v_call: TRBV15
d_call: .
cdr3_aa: CATSRGPDTQYF
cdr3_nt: TGTGCCACCAGCAGAGGACCAGATACGCAGTATTTT

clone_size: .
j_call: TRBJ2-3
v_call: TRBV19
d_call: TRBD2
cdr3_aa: CASSILAGGTTDTQYF
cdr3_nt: TGTGCCAGTAGTATACTCGCGGGGGGCACGACAGATACGCAGTATTTT

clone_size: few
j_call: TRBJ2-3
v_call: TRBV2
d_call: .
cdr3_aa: CASSVGTDTQYF
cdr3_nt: TGTGCCAGCAGTGTCGGCACAGATACGCAGTATTTT

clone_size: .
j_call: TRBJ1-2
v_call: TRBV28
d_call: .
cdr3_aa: CASRLVLGLYTF
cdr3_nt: TGTGCCAGCAGGCTAGTGCTAGGATTGTACACCTTC

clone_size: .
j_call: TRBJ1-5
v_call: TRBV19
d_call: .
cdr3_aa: CASSRTPSGPLNQPQHF
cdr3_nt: TGTGCCAGTAGTAGGACCCCGTCGGGACCCTTAAATCAGCCCCAGCATTTT

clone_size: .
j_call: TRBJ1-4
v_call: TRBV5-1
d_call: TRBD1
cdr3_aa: CASSLGPTDRGREKLFF
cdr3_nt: TGCGCCAGCAGCTTGGGGCCGACCGACAGGGGTCGTGAAAAACTGTTTTTT

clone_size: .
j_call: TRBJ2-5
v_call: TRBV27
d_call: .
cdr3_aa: CASSSRVREVETQYF
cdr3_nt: TGTGCCAGCAGTTCCCGGGTTCGAGAGGTGGAGACCCAGTACTTC

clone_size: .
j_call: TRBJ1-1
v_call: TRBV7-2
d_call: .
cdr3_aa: CASSGIRGNTEAFF
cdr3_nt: TGTGCCAGCAGCGGCATTCGGGGCAACACTGAAGCTTTCTTT

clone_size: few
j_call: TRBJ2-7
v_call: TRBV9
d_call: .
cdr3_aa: CASSVRPASEQYF
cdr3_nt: TGTGCCAGCAGCGTAAGGCCAGCGAGCGAGCAGTACTTC

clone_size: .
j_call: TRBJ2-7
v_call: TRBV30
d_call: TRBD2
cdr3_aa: CAWSVTSGIYEQYF
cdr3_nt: TGTGCCTGGAGTGTAACTAGCGGGATTTACGAGCAGTACTTC

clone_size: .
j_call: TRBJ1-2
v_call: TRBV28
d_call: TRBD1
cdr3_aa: CASSLSTGARSANYGYTF
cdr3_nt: TGTGCCAGCAGTTTATCGACAGGGGCGAGATCTGCCAACTATGGCTACACCTTC

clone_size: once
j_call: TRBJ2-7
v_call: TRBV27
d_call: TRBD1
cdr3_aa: CASSLDRGGDEQYF
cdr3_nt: TGTGCCAGCAGTTTAGACAGGGGTGGAGACGAGCAGTACTTC

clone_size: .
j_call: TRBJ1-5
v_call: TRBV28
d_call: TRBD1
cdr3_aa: CASRTGVQPQHF
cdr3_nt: TGTGCCAGCAGGACAGGGGTACAGCCCCAGCATTTT

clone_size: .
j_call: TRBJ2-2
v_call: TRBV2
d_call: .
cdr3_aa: CASSESSRTDLTGQLFF
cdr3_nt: TGTGCCAGCAGTGAATCCTCGAGGACAGACCTCACCGGGCAGCTGTTTTTT

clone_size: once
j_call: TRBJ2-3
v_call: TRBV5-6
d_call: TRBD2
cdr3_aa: CASSGSGRTDTQYF
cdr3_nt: TGTGCCAGCAGCGGTAGCGGGCGCACAGATACGCAGTATTTT

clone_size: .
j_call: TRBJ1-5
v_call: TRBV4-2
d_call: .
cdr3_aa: CASSQEGVHNQPQHF
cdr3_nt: TGTGCCAGCAGCCAAGAAGGGGTACACAATCAGCCCCAGCATTTT

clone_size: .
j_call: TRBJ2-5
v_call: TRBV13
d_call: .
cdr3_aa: CASSLTTRSLQETQYF
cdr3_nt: TGTGCCAGCAGCCTAACGACCCGTTCCCTCCAAGAGACCCAGTACTTC

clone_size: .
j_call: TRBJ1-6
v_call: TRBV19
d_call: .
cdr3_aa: CASRLASDRYNSPLHF
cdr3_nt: TGTGCCAGTAGATTGGCCTCAGACCGTTATAATTCACCCCTCCACTTT

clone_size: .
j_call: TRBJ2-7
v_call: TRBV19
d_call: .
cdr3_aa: CASSIGGSTYEQYF
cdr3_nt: TGTGCCAGTAGTATTGGGGGGTCAACCTACGAGCAGTACTTC

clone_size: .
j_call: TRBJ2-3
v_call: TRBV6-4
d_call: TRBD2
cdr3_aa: CASSEVAGGRTDTQYF
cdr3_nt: TGTGCCAGCAGTGAGGTAGCGGGTGGAAGGACAGATACGCAGTATTTT

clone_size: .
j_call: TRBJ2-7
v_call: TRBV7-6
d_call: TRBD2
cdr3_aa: CASSLEGLAGGGSSYEQYF
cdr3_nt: TGTGCCAGCAGCTTAGAGGGTTTAGCGGGTGGGGGGAGCTCCTACGAGCAGTACTTC

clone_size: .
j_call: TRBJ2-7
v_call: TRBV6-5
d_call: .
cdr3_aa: CASSYGISYEQYF
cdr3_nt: TGTGCCAGCAGTTACGGGATATCCTACGAGCAGTACTTC

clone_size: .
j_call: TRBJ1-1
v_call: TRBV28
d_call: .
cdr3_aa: CASSSGRMNTEAFF
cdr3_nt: TGTGCCAGCAGTTCGGGACGCATGAACACTGAAGCTTTCTTT

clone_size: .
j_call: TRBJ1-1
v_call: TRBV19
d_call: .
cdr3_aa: CASSIYGSPNTEAFF
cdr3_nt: TGTGCCAGTAGTATATACGGCAGCCCGAACACTGAAGCTTTCTTT

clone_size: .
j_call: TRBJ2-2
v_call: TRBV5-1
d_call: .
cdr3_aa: CASSPAAETGELFF
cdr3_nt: TGCGCCAGCAGCCCGGCAGCCGAAACCGGGGAGCTGTTTTTT

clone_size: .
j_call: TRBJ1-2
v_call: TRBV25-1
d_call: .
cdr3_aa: CASSESRRPGYGYTF
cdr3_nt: TGTGCCAGCAGTGAATCACGCAGGCCGGGATATGGCTACACCTTC

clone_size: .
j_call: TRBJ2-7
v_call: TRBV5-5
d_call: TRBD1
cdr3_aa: CASSLARDRLNTLEQYF
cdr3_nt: TGTGCCAGCAGCTTGGCGAGGGACAGGCTGAACACTCTTGAACAGTACTTC

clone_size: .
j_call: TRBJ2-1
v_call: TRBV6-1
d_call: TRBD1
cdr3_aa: CATTLDRRYNEQFF
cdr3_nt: TGTGCCACCACCCTGGACAGGAGATACAATGAGCAGTTCTTC

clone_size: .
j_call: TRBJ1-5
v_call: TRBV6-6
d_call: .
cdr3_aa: CASRGGEGPQHF
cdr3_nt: TGTGCCAGCAGAGGGGGGGAGGGTCCCCAGCATTTT